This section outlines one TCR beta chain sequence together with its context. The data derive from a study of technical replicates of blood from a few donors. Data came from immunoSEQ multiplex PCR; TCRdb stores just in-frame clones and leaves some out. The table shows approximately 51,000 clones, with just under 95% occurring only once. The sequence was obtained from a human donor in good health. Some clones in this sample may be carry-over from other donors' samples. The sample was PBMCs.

CDR3 bases: TGTGCCAGCACCGTCCGGCGGGAGGAAGGGCTCAATGAGCAGTTCTTC. Its translation is CASTVRREEGLNEQFF. This chain uses TRBV7-9 with TRBJ2-1; 8 bases map to TRBD2. This CDR3 comprises 16 residues. Germline lookup yields CDR1 SEHNR and CDR2 FQNEAQ (reference sequence). V was pared by 7 bases and J by 6 bases, with 14 bases of the junction left unmatched.